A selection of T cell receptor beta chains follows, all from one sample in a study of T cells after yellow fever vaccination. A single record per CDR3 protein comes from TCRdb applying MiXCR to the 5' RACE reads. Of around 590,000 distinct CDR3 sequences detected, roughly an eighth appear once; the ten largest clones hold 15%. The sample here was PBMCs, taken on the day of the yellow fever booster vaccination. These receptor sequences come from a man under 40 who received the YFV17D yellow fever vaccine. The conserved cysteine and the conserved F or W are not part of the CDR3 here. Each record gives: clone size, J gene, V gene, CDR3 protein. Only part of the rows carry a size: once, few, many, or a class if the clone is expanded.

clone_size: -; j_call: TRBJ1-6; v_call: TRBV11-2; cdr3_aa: ASSPGAWNGNSPLH
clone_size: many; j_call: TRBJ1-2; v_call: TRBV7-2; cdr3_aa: ASSLALDGGYGYT
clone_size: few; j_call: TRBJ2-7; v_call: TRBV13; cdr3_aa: ASGRGGGYEQY
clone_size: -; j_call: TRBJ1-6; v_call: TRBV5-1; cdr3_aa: ASSWGKGSYNSPLH
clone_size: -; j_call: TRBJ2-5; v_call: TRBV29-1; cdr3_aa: SVEMTDETQY
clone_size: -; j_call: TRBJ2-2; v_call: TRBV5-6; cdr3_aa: ASSFQGMNTGELF
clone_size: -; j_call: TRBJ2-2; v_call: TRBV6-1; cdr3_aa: ASSDGPLFRSGELF
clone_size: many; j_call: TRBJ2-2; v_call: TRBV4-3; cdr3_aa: ASSQPLGQNTGELF
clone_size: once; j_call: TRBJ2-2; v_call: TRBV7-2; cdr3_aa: ASSVDGTFNIRELF
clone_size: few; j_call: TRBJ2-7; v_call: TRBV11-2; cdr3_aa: ASSLDTGDEQY